Below, one T cell receptor beta chain is given with its context. Its recognized antigen is unknown. There are no base qualities to consult, and no much larger clone falls within one base. V loses 0 bases, J loses 4 bases, and the germline ends lie 16 bases apart. The CDR3 runs 17 amino acids, cysteine and phenylalanine included. Only the CDR3 region is kept as DNA, spanning 51 bases read in frame from base 1. CDR1 SGHAT and CDR2 FQNNGV were looked up in the germline V gene. The data were obtained in a study of blood T cell repertoires in COVID-19 (dated by TCRdb to about 2020). Notes on the research overall: Samples from collaborators originated in the United States, Italy and Spain and spanned both the acute and convalescent phases of COVID-19. Nearly every sample came with metadata listing a de-identified subject ID, COVID-19 status, age in years and sex. Samples came from the ongoing ImmuneRACE study (first 160 participants) plus 1,254 subjects from 6 global collaborators. The dataset comprised deeply sampled blood TCRbeta repertoires from subjects exposed to, actively infected with, or recovered from COVID-19. Where available, HLA class I and class II types were taken from metadata supplied by the sample provider and were not determined by assay-based typing. The repertoires were released in a freely available public database intended as a resource for research on the immune response to SARS-CoV-2. The prospective study material was composed of cDNA or gDNA derived from T cells, B-cell-depleted T cells, or PBMCs. The paper's findings and limits, for the study overall: The quantity of clinical and demographic metadata differed by source and by participant and was supplied without curation.

In Seattle, one collaborating source enrolled patients while the infection was active and tracked those patients longitudinally over the course of disease. Collaborating institutions collected whole blood in K2EDTA tubes following their own protocols. Collaborator samples were shipped for TCRbeta analysis as frozen whole blood, isolated PBMCs, or DNA extracted from either sample type. TCRbeta CDR3 regions were amplified from genomic DNA using the immunoSEQ Assay, a bias-controlled multiplex PCR. From the authors' description of their analysis: Nucleated cell counts per sample were estimated from amplification of reference gene primers within the assay. Sequence reads were collapsed and filtered to measure the absolute abundance of every unique TCRbeta CDR3 rearrangement. For each sample, productive Simpson clonality was calculated by taking the square root of Simpson's diversity index across productive rearrangements. The clones in this table, taken by TCRdb from immuneACCESS, are in-frame only. Not every clone is retained; where verified, under half of the shortfall comes from an unresolved V gene, and the cause of the rest is unknown. V and J calls and clone size come straight from that table; D and trimming were deduced from the DNA. The sample contains approximately 300,000 clones, nearly 90% of them found a single time. About 2% of the sample rests with the top ten.

Material for sequencing was peripheral blood. The receptor was isolated from a woman aged 25 to 45 with COVID-19, enrolled during active disease. The chain joins TRBV11-2 to TRBJ2-1; TRBD1 is a weak D gene call, 5 bases matching. The nucleotide sequence is TGTGCCAGCAGCTTAGATCTAGGGCTAGGGGCGTACAATGAGCAGTTCTTC. Protein translation: CASSLDLGLGAYNEQFF.